This T cell receptor beta chain originates from a study of spatial heterogeneity in lung cancer. Study at large: There were consistently more beta-chain sequences detected than alpha-chain sequences.

The library protocol tagged each TCR cDNA with a unique molecular identifier. TCRdb reprocessed the 5' RACE reads with MiXCR, giving one entry per CDR3 protein. The sample lists roughly 18,000 distinct CDR3 sequences; around 6% were seen once. CDR3 size: 12 residues. Trimming left V 4 bases short and J 6 bases short, with 11 bases between. Germline V gives CDR1 SGHRS, CDR2 YFSETQ. This clonotype was observed many times. As yet, its antigen is unknown. General observations from the study: Within tumors, counts of expanded alpha and beta TCRs tracked tumor mutation counts.

Time point indicated: sample taken at primary tumor resection. Unsorted whole RNA samples from tumor, nontumor lung or frozen PBMC were sequenced. The sequence was collected from a female donor with early-stage non-small cell lung cancer. The chain links TRBV5-1 to TRBJ2-7; D perhaps matches TRBD1 (6 bases). Material: lung tumor tissue, obtained at surgery. CDR3 bases: TGCGCCAGCAGCGCAGGGGTGGGCGAGCAGTACTTC. It yields the protein CASSAGVGEQYF. The full variable domain, completed using reference TRBV5-1 and TRBJ2-7, is KAGVTQTPRYLIKTRGQQVTLSCSPISGHRSVSWYQQTPGQGLQFLFEYFSETQRNKGNFPGRFSGRQFSNSRSEMNVSTLELGDSALYLCASSAGVGEQYFGPGTRLTVT.